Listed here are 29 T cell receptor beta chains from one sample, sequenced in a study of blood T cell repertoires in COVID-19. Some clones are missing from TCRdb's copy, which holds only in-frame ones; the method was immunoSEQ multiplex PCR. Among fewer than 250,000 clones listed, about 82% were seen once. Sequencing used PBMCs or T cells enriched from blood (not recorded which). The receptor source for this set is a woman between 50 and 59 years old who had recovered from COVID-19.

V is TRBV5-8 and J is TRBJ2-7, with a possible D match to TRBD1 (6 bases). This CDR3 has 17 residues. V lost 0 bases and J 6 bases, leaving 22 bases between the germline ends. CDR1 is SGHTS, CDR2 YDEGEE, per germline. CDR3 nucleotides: TGTGCCAGCAGCTTGGCCCCGATCCAGGGGATTCCGAGCGAGCAGTACTTC. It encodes CASSLAPIQGIPSEQYF.

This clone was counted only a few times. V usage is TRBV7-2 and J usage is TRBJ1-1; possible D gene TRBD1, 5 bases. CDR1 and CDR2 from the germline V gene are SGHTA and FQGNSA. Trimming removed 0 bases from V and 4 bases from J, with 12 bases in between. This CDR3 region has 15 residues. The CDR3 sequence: CASSLAPGPGTEAFF. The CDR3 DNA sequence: TGTGCCAGCAGCTTAGCCCCAGGGCCGGGCACTGAAGCTTTCTTT.

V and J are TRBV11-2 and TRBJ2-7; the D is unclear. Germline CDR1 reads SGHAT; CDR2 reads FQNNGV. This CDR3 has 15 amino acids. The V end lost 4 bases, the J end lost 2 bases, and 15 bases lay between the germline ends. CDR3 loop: CASSSITEKTYEQYF. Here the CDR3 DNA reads TGTGCCAGCAGCTCAATTACAGAGAAGACCTACGAGCAGTACTTC.

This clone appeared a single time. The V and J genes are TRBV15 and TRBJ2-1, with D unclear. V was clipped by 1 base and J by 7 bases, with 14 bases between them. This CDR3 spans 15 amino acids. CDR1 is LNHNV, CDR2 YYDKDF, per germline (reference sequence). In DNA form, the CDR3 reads TGTGCCACCAGCAGAGTGGAACCCCTCGGGAATGAGCAGTTCTTC. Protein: CATSRVEPLGNEQFF.

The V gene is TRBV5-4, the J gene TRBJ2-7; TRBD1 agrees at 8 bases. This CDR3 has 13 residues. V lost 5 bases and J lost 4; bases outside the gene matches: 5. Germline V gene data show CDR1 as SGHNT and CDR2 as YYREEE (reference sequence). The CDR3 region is CASRQGGSYEQYF. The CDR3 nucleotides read TGTGCCAGCAGACAGGGGGGTTCGTACGAGCAGTACTTC.

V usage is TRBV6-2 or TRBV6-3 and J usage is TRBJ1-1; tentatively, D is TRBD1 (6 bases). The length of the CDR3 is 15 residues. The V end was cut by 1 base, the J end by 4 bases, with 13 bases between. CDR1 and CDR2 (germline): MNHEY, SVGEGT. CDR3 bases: TGTGCCAGCAGTTACTTGGACAGCTTTGGCACTGAAGCTTTCTTT. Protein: CASSYLDSFGTEAFF.

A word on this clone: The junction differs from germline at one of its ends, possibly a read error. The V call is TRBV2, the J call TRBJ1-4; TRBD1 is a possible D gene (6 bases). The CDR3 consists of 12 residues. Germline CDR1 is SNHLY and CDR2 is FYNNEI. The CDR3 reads CASSERDTNKIF. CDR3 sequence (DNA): TGTGCCAGCAGTGAAAGGGACACGAACAAAATTTTT.

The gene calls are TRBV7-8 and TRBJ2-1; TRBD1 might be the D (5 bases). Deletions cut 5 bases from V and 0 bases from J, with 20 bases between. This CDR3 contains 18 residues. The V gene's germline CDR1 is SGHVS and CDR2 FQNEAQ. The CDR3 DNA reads TGTGCCAGCAGCCCAGTATCCTTGACAGCCAGCTCCTACAATGAGCAGTTCTTC. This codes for CASSPVSLTASSYNEQFF.

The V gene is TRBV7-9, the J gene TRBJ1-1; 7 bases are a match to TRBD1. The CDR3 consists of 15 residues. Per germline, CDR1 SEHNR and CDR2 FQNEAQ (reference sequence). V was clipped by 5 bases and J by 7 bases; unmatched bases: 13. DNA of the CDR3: TGTGCCAGCAGCCCACGGAGCATGAGACAGGGTGAAGCTTTCTTT. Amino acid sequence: CASSPRSMRQGEAFF.

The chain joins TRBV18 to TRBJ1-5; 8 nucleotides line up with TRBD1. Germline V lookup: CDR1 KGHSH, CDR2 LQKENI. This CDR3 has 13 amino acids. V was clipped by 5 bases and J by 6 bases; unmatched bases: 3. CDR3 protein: CASSGQGPQPQHF. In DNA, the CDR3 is TGTGCCAGCTCAGGACAGGGTCCTCAGCCCCAGCATTTT.

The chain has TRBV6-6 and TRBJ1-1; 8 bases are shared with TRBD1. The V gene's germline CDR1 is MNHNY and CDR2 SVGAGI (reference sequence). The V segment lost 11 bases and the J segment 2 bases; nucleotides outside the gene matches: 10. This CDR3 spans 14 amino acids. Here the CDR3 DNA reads TGTGCCGGCAAGCTCAGGGGGCCCAACACTGAAGCTTTCTTT. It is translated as CAGKLRGPNTEAFF.

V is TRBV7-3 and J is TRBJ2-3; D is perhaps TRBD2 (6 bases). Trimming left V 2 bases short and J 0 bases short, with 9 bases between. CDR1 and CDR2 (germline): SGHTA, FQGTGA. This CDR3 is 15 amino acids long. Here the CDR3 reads CASSLWRGSTDTQYF. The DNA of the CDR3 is TGTGCCAGCAGCTTATGGCGGGGTAGCACAGATACGCAGTATTTT.

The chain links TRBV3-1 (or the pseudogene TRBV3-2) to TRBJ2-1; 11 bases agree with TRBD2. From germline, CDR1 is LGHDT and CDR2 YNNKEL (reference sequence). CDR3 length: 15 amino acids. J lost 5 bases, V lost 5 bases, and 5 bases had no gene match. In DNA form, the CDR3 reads TGTGCCAGCAGCGATACTAGCGGGAGAGACAATGAGCAGTTCTTC. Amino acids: CASSDTSGRDNEQFF.

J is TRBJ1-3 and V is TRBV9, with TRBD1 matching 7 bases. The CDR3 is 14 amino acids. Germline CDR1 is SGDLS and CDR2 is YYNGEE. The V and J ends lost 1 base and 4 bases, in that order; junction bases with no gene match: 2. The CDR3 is CASSVQGVGNTIYF. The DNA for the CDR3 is TGTGCCAGCAGCGTACAGGGGGTGGGAAACACCATATATTTT.

As DNA, the CDR3 is TGTGCCAGCAGGTTAACGGGGGTCGACGAGACCCAGTACTTC. It codes for CASRLTGVDETQYF. The V and J genes are TRBV7-8 and TRBJ2-5, with a tentative D call TRBD2 (6 bases). The CDR3 covers 14 residues. CDR1 is SGHVS, CDR2 FQNEAQ, per germline. Trimming removed 6 bases at V and 5 bases at J, with 16 bases between.

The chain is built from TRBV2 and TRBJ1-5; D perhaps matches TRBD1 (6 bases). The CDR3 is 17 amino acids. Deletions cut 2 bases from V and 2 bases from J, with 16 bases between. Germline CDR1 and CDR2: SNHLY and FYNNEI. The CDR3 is CASSEWDNAWGNQPQHF. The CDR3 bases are TGTGCCAGCAGTGAATGGGACAACGCTTGGGGCAATCAGCCCCAGCATTTT.

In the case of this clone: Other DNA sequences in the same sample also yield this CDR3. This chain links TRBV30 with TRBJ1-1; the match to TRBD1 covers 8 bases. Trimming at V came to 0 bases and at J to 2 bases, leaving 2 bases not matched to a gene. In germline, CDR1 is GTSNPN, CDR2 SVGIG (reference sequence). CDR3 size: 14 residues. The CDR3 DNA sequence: TGTGCCTGGAGTGTAGGGACAGGTAACACTGAAGCTTTCTTT. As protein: CAWSVGTGNTEAFF.

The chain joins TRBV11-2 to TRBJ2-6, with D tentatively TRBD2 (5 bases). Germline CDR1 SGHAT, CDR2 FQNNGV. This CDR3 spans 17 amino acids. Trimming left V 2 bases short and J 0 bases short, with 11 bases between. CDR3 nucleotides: TGTGCCAGCAGCTTATCCAGCGGATCCTCTGGGGCCAACGTCCTGACTTTC. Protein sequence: CASSLSSGSSGANVLTF. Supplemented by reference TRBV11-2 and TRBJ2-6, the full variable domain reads EAGVAQSPRYKIIEKRQSVAFWCNPISGHATLYWYQQILGQGPKLLIQFQNNGVVDDSQLPKDRFSAERLKGVDSTLKIQPAKLEDSAVYLCASSLSSGSSGANVLTFGAGSRLTVL.

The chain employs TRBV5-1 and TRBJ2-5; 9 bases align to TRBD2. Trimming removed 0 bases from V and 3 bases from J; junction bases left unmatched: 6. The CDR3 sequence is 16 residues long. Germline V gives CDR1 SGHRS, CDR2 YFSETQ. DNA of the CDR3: TGCGCCAGCAGCTTGGGAGCGGGAGGAAAAGAAGAGACCCAGTACTTC. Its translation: CASSLGAGGKEETQYF.

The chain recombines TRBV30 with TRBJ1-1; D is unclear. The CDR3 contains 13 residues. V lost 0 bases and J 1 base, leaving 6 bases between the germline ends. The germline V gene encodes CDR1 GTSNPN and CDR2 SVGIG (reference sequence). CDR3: CAWSVLPNTEAFF. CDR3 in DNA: TGTGCCTGGAGTGTACTCCCGAACACTGAAGCTTTCTTT.

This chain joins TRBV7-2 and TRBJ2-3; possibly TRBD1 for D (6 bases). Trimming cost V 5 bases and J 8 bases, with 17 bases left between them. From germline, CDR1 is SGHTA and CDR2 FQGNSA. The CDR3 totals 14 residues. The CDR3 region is CASSQPQGLVTQYF. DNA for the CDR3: TGTGCCAGCAGCCAACCACAGGGTTTAGTTACGCAGTATTTT.

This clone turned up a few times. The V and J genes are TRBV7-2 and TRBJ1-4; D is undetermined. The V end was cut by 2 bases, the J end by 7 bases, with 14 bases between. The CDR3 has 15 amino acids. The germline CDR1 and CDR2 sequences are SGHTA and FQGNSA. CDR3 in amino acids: CASSLSRGIGEKLFF. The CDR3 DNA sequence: TGTGCCAGCAGCTTAAGCCGGGGTATCGGTGAAAAACTGTTTTTT.

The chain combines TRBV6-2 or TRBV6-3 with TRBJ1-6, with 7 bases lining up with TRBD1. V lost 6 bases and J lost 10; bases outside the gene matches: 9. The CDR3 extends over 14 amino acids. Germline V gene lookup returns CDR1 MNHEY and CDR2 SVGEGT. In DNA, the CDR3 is TGTGCCAGCAGCCGACAGGGAAGCGAATCACCCCTCCACTTT. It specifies CASSRQGSESPLHF.

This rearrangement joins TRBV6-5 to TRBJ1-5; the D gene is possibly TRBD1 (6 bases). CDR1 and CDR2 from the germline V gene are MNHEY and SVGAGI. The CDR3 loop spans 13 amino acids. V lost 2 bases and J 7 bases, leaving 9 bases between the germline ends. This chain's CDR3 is CASSYKGDQPQHF. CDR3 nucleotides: TGTGCCAGCAGTTACAAGGGGGACCAGCCCCAGCATTTT.

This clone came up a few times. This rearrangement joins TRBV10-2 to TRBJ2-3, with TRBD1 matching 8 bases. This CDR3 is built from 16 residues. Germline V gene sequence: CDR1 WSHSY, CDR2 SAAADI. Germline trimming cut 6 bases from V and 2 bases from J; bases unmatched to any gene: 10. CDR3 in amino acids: CASRDPGGRNTDTQYF. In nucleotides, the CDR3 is TGCGCCAGCAGGGACCCAGGGGGCAGAAACACAGATACGCAGTATTTT.

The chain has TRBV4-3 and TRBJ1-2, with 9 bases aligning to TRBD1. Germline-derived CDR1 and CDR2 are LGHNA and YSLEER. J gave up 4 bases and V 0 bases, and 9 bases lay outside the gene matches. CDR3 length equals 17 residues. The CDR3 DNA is TGCGCCAGCAGCCAAGATTCATCCGGGACAGGGAGCTATGGCTACACCTTC. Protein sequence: CASSQDSSGTGSYGYTF.

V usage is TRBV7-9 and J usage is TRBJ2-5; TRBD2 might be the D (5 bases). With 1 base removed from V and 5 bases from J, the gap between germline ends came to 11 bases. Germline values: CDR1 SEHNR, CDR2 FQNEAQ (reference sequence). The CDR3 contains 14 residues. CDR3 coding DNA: TGTGCCAGCAGCTTAGTTTCGGGGATTGAGACCCAGTACTTC. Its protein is CASSLVSGIETQYF.

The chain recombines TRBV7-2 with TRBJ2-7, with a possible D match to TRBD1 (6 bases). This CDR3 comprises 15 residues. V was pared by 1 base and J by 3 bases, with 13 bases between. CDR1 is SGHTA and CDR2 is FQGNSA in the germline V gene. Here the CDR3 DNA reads TGTGCCAGCAGCTTAGGGCAGGGGACGGTCTACGAGCAGTACTTC. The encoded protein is CASSLGQGTVYEQYF.

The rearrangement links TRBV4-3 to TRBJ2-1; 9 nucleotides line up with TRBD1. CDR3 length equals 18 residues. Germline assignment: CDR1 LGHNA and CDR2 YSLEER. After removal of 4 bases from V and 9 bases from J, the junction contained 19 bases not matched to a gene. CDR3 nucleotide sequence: TGCGCCAGCAGCCGCAAGCTAGTGTCGGGACAGGGTGGGATTGAGCAGTTCTTC. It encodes CASSRKLVSGQGGIEQFF.